These T cell receptor beta chains were read from a single sample in a study of cytomegalovirus exposure and HLA in healthy donors. The protocol was immunoSEQ multiplex PCR, while the TCRdb copy is restricted to in-frame clones and leaves out a portion. The sample carries 150,000 to 200,000 clones, more than 75% recorded once. Sequenced sample: PBMCs. Receptors were obtained from a woman in her 30s in good health and CMV-seronegative. Each CDR3 is given with its conserved first and last residue. A D gene is named only where the DNA matches it firmly. Size is stated for part of the rows, as once, few or many counts, or as a class when the clone is expanded.

D: -; size: -; V: TRBV5-4; J: TRBJ2-3; DNA: TGTGCCAGCAGCTTGGAAGGGGTTCTCAGGGATACGCAGTATTTT; CDR3: CASSLEGVLRDTQYF
D: -; size: -; V: TRBV4-1; J: TRBJ2-3; DNA: TGCGCCAGCAGCCAAGATAGCGGAACTAGCACAGATACGCAGTATTTT; CDR3: CASSQDSGTSTDTQYF
D: -; size: -; V: TRBV7-9; J: TRBJ1-2; DNA: TGTGCCAGCAGCCCCTCCGGCAGACAAGACTATGGCTACACCTTC; CDR3: CASSPSGRQDYGYTF
D: -; size: -; V: TRBV6-1; J: TRBJ2-7; DNA: TGTGCCAGCGAAGAGGGTGTCTTCTCCCACGAGCAGTACTTC; CDR3: CASEEGVFSHEQYF
D: -; size: -; V: TRBV19; J: TRBJ1-2; DNA: TGTGCCAGTAGCTTCAGGGCACGAAACTATGGCTACACCTTC; CDR3: CASSFRARNYGYTF
D: -; size: -; V: TRBV6-5; J: TRBJ1-2; DNA: TGTGCCAGCGGCCTGGGCGGGCGAAATGGCTACACCTTC; CDR3: CASGLGGRNGYTF
D: -; size: -; V: TRBV7-9; J: TRBJ2-2; DNA: TGTGCCAGCAGCTTGCCACTCCTTTCCCCCGGGGAGCTGTTTTTT; CDR3: CASSLPLLSPGELFF
D: TRBD2; size: once; V: TRBV28; J: TRBJ2-2; DNA: TGTGCCAGCAGTTCGCCTAGCGGGAGGTCCACCGGGGAGCTGTTTTTT; CDR3: CASSSPSGRSTGELFF
D: -; size: -; V: TRBV7-2; J: TRBJ2-5; DNA: TGTGCCAGCAGCCTACCGGTACGGGTTCATGAGACCCAGTACTTC; CDR3: CASSLPVRVHETQYF
D: TRBD2; size: -; V: TRBV27; J: TRBJ2-1; DNA: TGTGCCAGCAGTTTACCCGGGACTAGCGGGAACAATGAGCAGTTCTTC; CDR3: CASSLPGTSGNNEQFF
D: TRBD1; size: -; V: TRBV5-1; J: TRBJ2-1; DNA: TGCGCCAGCAGCTTGGCGGCAGGGGGCGGTGAGCAGTTCTTC; CDR3: CASSLAAGGGEQFF
D: TRBD2; size: -; V: TRBV5-1; J: TRBJ2-3; DNA: TGCGCCAGCAGCTTGGCGGGCGGGGGGACAGATACGCAGTATTTT; CDR3: CASSLAGGGTDTQYF
D: TRBD1; size: -; V: TRBV7-9; J: TRBJ1-2; DNA: TGTGCCAGCAGCAAGGAGGACAGGGGGTTTCCTAACTATGGCTACACCTTC; CDR3: CASSKEDRGFPNYGYTF
D: TRBD1; size: once; V: TRBV6-6; J: TRBJ1-4; DNA: TGTGCCAGCAGTTACGCCACAGGGGCGGGAGGGGAAAAACTGTTTTTT; CDR3: CASSYATGAGGEKLFF
D: -; size: -; V: TRBV29-1; J: TRBJ2-1; DNA: TGCAGCGTTGGCCGGACATACAATGAGCAGTTCTTC; CDR3: CSVGRTYNEQFF
D: TRBD2; size: -; V: TRBV4-3; J: TRBJ2-1; DNA: TGCGCCAGCAGCCAAGATCGGGACTACTACTCCTACAATGAGCAGTTCTTC; CDR3: CASSQDRDYYSYNEQFF
D: TRBD2; size: few; V: TRBV5-1; J: TRBJ2-2; DNA: TGCGCCAGCAGACCCGAGGGACTAGCGGGCACCGGGGAGCTGTTTTTT; CDR3: CASRPEGLAGTGELFF
D: -; size: -; V: TRBV27; J: TRBJ1-2; DNA: TGTGCCAGCAGTTTATCGGGTCCGGGCTATGGCTACACCTTC; CDR3: CASSLSGPGYGYTF
D: TRBD1; size: once; V: TRBV5-6; J: TRBJ1-3; DNA: TGTGCCAGCAGCTATCCGACAGGGGGAACTGGAAACACCATATATTTT; CDR3: CASSYPTGGTGNTIYF
D: TRBD2; size: -; V: TRBV14; J: TRBJ2-7; DNA: TGTGCCAGCAGCCAAGGACTAGCGGGGGACACCTCCTACGAGCAGTACTTC; CDR3: CASSQGLAGDTSYEQYF
D: -; size: -; V: TRBV4-1; J: TRBJ2-1; DNA: TGCGCCAGCAGCCAAGATAGCGGCGGGGTATCCTACAATGAGCAGTTCTTC; CDR3: CASSQDSGGVSYNEQFF
D: -; size: -; V: TRBV30; J: TRBJ1-1; DNA: TGTGCCTGGAGTGTACGGAGTGAGGGACAACTCTTT; CDR3: CAWSVRSEGQLF
D: -; size: -; V: TRBV9; J: TRBJ1-1; DNA: TGTGCCAGCAGCGTCGGACAGATGAACACTGAAGCTTTCTTT; CDR3: CASSVGQMNTEAFF
D: TRBD1; size: -; V: TRBV30; J: TRBJ1-2; DNA: TGTGCCTGGACCACTCCCCGGACAGGGCGGGACTATGGCTACACCTTC; CDR3: CAWTTPRTGRDYGYTF
D: -; size: -; V: TRBV6-4; J: TRBJ2-1; DNA: TGTGCCAGCAGTGATTTCCCTTCTGCGAGCAATGAGCAGTTCTTC; CDR3: CASSDFPSASNEQFF
D: -; size: few; V: TRBV7-9; J: TRBJ1-1; DNA: TGTGCCAGCAGGGACAGCGCTGAAGCTTTCTTT; CDR3: CASRDSAEAFF
D: -; size: -; V: TRBV10-3; J: TRBJ2-3; DNA: TGTGCCATCACGGTTTTAGGCACAGATACGCAGTATTTT; CDR3: CAITVLGTDTQYF
D: -; size: -; V: TRBV19; J: TRBJ1-2; DNA: TGTGCCAGTATTGACAGGATGGAAAACTATGGCTACACCTTC; CDR3: CASIDRMENYGYTF
D: -; size: -; V: TRBV2; J: TRBJ1-2; DNA: TGTGCCAGCAGTGAAGGCAGGTCGAACTATGGCTACACCTTC; CDR3: CASSEGRSNYGYTF
D: TRBD1; size: -; V: TRBV7-9; J: TRBJ2-1; DNA: TGTGCCAGCAGCCCACAGGGGGCGTCCTACAATGAGCAGTTCTTC; CDR3: CASSPQGASYNEQFF
D: -; size: -; V: TRBV19; J: TRBJ1-3; DNA: TGTGCCAGTAGTTTCGGAAGGGGGACCTCTGGAAACACCATATATTTT; CDR3: CASSFGRGTSGNTIYF
D: TRBD2; size: -; V: TRBV7-2; J: TRBJ2-2; DNA: TGTGCCAGCAGCCGGGGGGGCTCCGGGGAGCTGTTTTTT; CDR3: CASSRGGSGELFF
D: -; size: -; V: TRBV5-1; J: TRBJ1-1; DNA: TGCGCCAGCAGCTCAGTTCAGGGTCCAAGTGAAGCTTTCTTT; CDR3: CASSSVQGPSEAFF
D: TRBD1; size: -; V: TRBV2; J: TRBJ1-2; DNA: TGTGCCAGCAGTGAGGGACAGCGAAGTGTCTATGGCTACACCTTC; CDR3: CASSEGQRSVYGYTF
D: TRBD1; size: -; V: TRBV6-1; J: TRBJ2-7; DNA: TGTGCCATCAGTGAAGGGGACAGGGGCTCCTACGAGCAGTACTTC; CDR3: CAISEGDRGSYEQYF
D: TRBD1; size: -; V: TRBV5-1; J: TRBJ2-1; DNA: TGCGCCAGCAGCATCAGACAGGGGTACAATGAGCAGTTCTTC; CDR3: CASSIRQGYNEQFF
D: TRBD1; size: -; V: TRBV14; J: TRBJ2-5; DNA: TGTGCCAGCAGCCACCCTGGGATTAGGCCAGGGGGATATGAGACCCAGTACTTC; CDR3: CASSHPGIRPGGYETQYF
D: -; size: -; V: TRBV5-6; J: TRBJ1-1; DNA: TGTGCCAGCAGCCCGTGGGCACCGAACACTGAAGCTTTCTTT; CDR3: CASSPWAPNTEAFF
D: -; size: -; V: TRBV4-3; J: TRBJ1-4; DNA: TGCGCCAGCAAAAGCCGGGACACCCTTTATGAAAAACTGTTTTTT; CDR3: CASKSRDTLYEKLFF
D: TRBD1; size: -; V: TRBV5-1; J: TRBJ1-2; DNA: TGCGCCAGCAGCTTGTACCTGGCAGGACAGGTCTATGGCTACACCTTC; CDR3: CASSLYLAGQVYGYTF
D: -; size: -; V: TRBV27; J: TRBJ2-1; DNA: TGTGCCAGCAGTTTGTATGGGGGCAACTCCTACAATGAGCAGTTCTTC; CDR3: CASSLYGGNSYNEQFF
D: TRBD1; size: -; V: TRBV7-2; J: TRBJ2-1; DNA: TGTGCCGTCGGGACAGGGGGGCATGAGCAGTTCTTC; CDR3: CAVGTGGHEQFF
D: TRBD1; size: -; V: TRBV7-9; J: TRBJ1-3; DNA: TGTGCCAGCAGCTCAGAGACCAGGGGGCGTAGTTCTGGAAACACCATATATTTT; CDR3: CASSSETRGRSSGNTIYF
D: -; size: once; V: TRBV15; J: TRBJ1-3; DNA: TGTGCCACCAGCAGAGATGTCGGCAGGGCTGGAAACACCATATATTTT; CDR3: CATSRDVGRAGNTIYF
D: -; size: -; V: TRBV29-1; J: TRBJ2-2; DNA: TGCAGCGTTCCTGACTGGGGGGACACCGGGGAGCTGTTTTTT; CDR3: CSVPDWGDTGELFF
D: -; size: -; V: TRBV19; J: TRBJ1-1; DNA: TGTGCCAGTACCCAAATTCGGCGGGGCATGAACACTGAAGCTTTCTTT; CDR3: CASTQIRRGMNTEAFF
D: TRBD1; size: -; V: TRBV5-1; J: TRBJ1-2; DNA: TGCGCCAGCAGCGGGGACAGGCCCTATGGCTACACCTTC; CDR3: CASSGDRPYGYTF
D: -; size: -; V: TRBV11-3; J: TRBJ2-3; DNA: TGTGCCAGCAGCCAGGGTCGGATAGATACGCAGTATTTT; CDR3: CASSQGRIDTQYF
D: -; size: -; V: TRBV5-6; J: TRBJ1-2; DNA: TGTGCCAGCAGCGTGTCCGGACAGTTCTACACCTTC; CDR3: CASSVSGQFYTF
D: -; size: -; V: TRBV6-1; J: TRBJ1-1; DNA: TGTGCCAGCAGTGAAGCCCACGGACAGCTGAACACTGAAGCTTTCTTT; CDR3: CASSEAHGQLNTEAFF
D: -; size: -; V: TRBV14; J: TRBJ1-2; DNA: TGTGCCAGCAGCCAAGGAAGGGGAGGCCATGGCTACACCTTC; CDR3: CASSQGRGGHGYTF
D: TRBD1; size: -; V: TRBV12-5; J: TRBJ2-1; DNA: TGTGCTAGTTTGTTCACCGCTACTCCAGCCGGGACAGGGGAGAATCGCAATGAGCAGTTCTTC; CDR3: CASLFTATPAGTGENRNEQFF
D: -; size: once; V: TRBV6-1; J: TRBJ2-7; DNA: TGTGCCAGCAGTGTAAACAGTCCCTACGAGCAGTACTTC; CDR3: CASSVNSPYEQYF
D: -; size: -; V: TRBV19; J: TRBJ2-3; DNA: TGTGCCAGTAGTTTACGGGACTTGAGCACAGATACGCAGTATTTT; CDR3: CASSLRDLSTDTQYF